Below are 8 T cell receptor beta chains sequenced from a single sample in a study of molecular identifiers for immune sequencing clone quantification. MiXCR, applied by TCRdb to the PCR reads, yields one record per CDR3 protein. The sample lists around 320,000 distinct CDR3 sequences; 24% were seen once. Sequencing input: naive CD8+ T cells from blood, with Jurkat cell RNA spiked in. The subset was: FACS-sorted CD8+CD4-CCR7+CD45RA+ naive T cells. All receptors come from a human donor in good health. Some libraries in this study had Jurkat cell RNA spiked in.

At least ten counts were recorded for this clonotype. This rearrangement joins TRBV6-5 to TRBJ2-7; 7 bases match TRBD1. CDR1 and CDR2 (germline): MNHEY, SVGAGI. The CDR3 runs to 15 residues. Germline trimming cut 6 bases from V and 5 bases from J; bases unmatched to any gene: 13. Here the CDR3 reads CASSRWGQSPHEQYF. The CDR3 DNA follows: TGTGCCAGCAGCCGATGGGGACAGTCGCCCCACGAGCAGTACTTC.

Ten or more counts support this clonotype. The chain joins TRBV29-1 to TRBJ2-3; 8 bases align to TRBD2. J gave up 2 bases and V 7 bases, and 5 bases lay outside the gene matches. This CDR3 spans 13 amino acids. Germline values: CDR1 SQVTM, CDR2 ANQGSEA. In DNA form, the CDR3 reads TGCAGCGCCATTAGCGGGAACACAGATACGCAGTATTTT. Translating it yields CSAISGNTDTQYF.

The chain is built from TRBV7-9 and TRBJ2-7; perhaps D is TRBD1 or TRBD2 (5 bases each). There are 17 residues in the CDR3. The germline V and J ends were trimmed by 5 bases and 5 bases, with 25 bases remaining between them. Germline V gene data show CDR1 as SEHNR and CDR2 as FQNEAQ (reference sequence). The CDR3 is CASSPSNPGIPLNEQYF. The DNA of the CDR3 is TGTGCCAGCAGCCCTAGCAATCCAGGGATACCCCTTAACGAGCAGTACTTC.

To note about this clonotype: A junction end diverges from the germline sequence, so it may reflect a read error. CDR3 protein: CAGSHGRDSGNTIYF. The CDR3 coding sequence is TGTGCCGGCAGCCATGGACGGGACTCTGGAAACACCATATATTTT. The V gene is TRBV2, the J gene TRBJ1-3; D gene uncertain. This CDR3 has 15 amino acids. Germline-derived CDR1 and CDR2 are SNHLY and FYNNEI.

As regards this clonotype: One base away lies a much larger clone, so this may be a sequencing read error. The CDR3: CVSSVSLAETGELFF. CDR3 nucleotide sequence: TGTGTCAGCAGTGTGAGTCTAGCTGAGACCGGGGAGCTGTTTTTT. This chain uses TRBV25-1 with TRBJ2-2; D perhaps matches TRBD2 (5 bases). The germline V gene encodes CDR1 MGHDK and CDR2 SYGVNS. The CDR3 is 15 amino acids.

This chain joins TRBV28 and TRBJ1-5; no reliable D call. Trimming removed 3 bases from V and 0 bases from J, with 12 bases in between. This CDR3 spans 16 amino acids. CDR1 and CDR2 (germline): MDHEN, SYDVKM. The CDR3 sequence is CASSLRRLYSNQPQHF. CDR3 coding DNA: TGTGCCAGCAGTTTGCGACGTCTATATAGCAATCAGCCCCAGCATTTT.

This chain links TRBV5-4 with TRBJ1-1, with TRBD1 identical over 9 bases. The CDR3 length is 17 residues. Germline loops: CDR1 SGHNT, CDR2 YYREEE (reference sequence). Unmatched junction bases numbered 9, after V lost 0 bases and J lost 3 bases. In nucleotides, the CDR3 is TGTGCCAGCAGCTTGGTTTTAGGGACAGGGATGGACACTGAAGCTTTCTTT. Translation: CASSLVLGTGMDTEAFF.

This clonotype was counted a single time. This may arise from a read error, as a much more abundant clone is one base away. The chain uses TRBV6-1 and TRBJ2-7; the D is unclear. Germline loops: CDR1 MNHNS, CDR2 SASEGT. This CDR3 has 15 amino acids. The CDR3 is CASSEAEVGSYGQYF. DNA of the CDR3: TGTGCCAGCAGTGAAGCAGAGGTCGGATCCTACGGGCAGTACTTC.